Sequencing of this TCR beta chain was carried out in a study of cytotoxic CD8 clonotypes in ibrutinib-treated CLL (dated by TCRdb to about 2021). As for the study more broadly: The cohort had around twelve relapsed/refractory and approximately 14 treatment-naive patients; approximately 17 were IGHV unmutated. Partial responses were observed in approximately 24 patients and complete responses in 2; after a median follow-up of roughly 62 months, remission was maintained in some 14 patients and progression was observed in roughly twelve. Of the approximately 86 participants in the trial, 25 to 30 had longitudinal samples available. Samples averaged approximately 250,000 productive templates and 90,000 to 100,000 productive rearrangements. Cryopreserved peripheral blood mononuclear cells were obtained before treatment, at response, and at either sustained remission or disease progression. The response samples were drawn at a median of 12 months into treatment, with a range of roughly 6 to 36 months.

The goal of deep resolution MiSeq sequencing was a depth between 1 in 1 million and 1 in 200,000 T cells, and coverage averaged 10x per clonotype. The immunoSEQ hsTCRB Kit was used to generate TCR beta libraries. The paper's data handling went like this. ImmunoSEQ Data Assistant and ImmunoSEQ Analyzer were used for data analysis, and V, D and J genes were assigned according to IMGT definitions. Clonality, with values ranging from 0 to 1, was calculated as one minus the normalized Shannon entropy of productive rearrangement frequencies. Only overrepresented clonotypes making up at least 0.05% of each patient's repertoire were included in the public clonotype analysis. About a dozen age-matched healthy donor repertoires from immuneACCESS served as clonality controls. This immuneACCESS table, as held by TCRdb, lists in-frame sequences with V and J called but not all clones. Of the missing ones, under half trace to an unresolved V gene in checked studies; the others have no known cause. V, J and clone size are those of that table, while D and trimming were read from the DNA. In this sample the table shows a few hundred thousand clones, 80% of which occur a single time. The top ten clones comprise 5.5% to 8% of the sample.

Via the germline V gene (reference sequence), CDR1 is MNHEY and CDR2 SMNVEV. V gives up 6 bases and J gives up 0 bases, and the segment between their germline ends measures 9 bases. The CDR3 spans 14 residues, from the cysteine through the phenylalanine. Of the read, only the CDR3 DNA is kept; its 42 bases are in frame from base 1. Roughly 2 micrograms of genomic DNA were extracted from cryopreserved PBMCs for TCR beta library preparation. Longitudinal blood samples from CLL patients on ibrutinib monotherapy underwent high-throughput TCR beta sequencing. The patients took part in an open-label, single-center phase 2 trial of ibrutinib monotherapy. With respect to this clone: The antigen this receptor binds is unknown. Per-base qualities were not stored, and no clone one base away is much larger.

The study at large found these results: Lymph node repertoires were not examined, and the timing of sampling was not matched between patients in sustained remission and those whose disease progressed. Clonality increased at ibrutinib response, stayed stable in sustained remission, and fell back toward baseline at progression. Baseline clonality exceeded that of age-matched healthy donors and correlated strongly with circulating CD8+ T-cell counts. Public clonotypes were found to be uncommon and were observed to contract or remain stable during treatment; the increase in clonality was shown to reflect expansion of private clonotypes at ibrutinib response.

The chain uses TRBV27 and TRBJ2-1; the D segment cannot be called with confidence. Sequencing used PBMCs, obtained before ibrutinib treatment. The sequence came from a human donor with chronic lymphocytic leukemia. The DNA is as follows: TGTGCCAGCAGACAGCAGAGCTCCTACAATGAGCAGTTCTTC. Its coded protein is CASRQQSSYNEQFF.